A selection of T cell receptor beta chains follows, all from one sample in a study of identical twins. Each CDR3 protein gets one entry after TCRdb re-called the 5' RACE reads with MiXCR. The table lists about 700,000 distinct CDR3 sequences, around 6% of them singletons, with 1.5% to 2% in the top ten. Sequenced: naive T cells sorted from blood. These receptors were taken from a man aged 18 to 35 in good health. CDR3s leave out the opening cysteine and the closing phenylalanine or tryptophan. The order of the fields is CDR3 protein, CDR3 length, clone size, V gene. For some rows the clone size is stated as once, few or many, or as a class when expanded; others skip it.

CDR3 protein: ASSAGTNSGNTIY
CDR3 length: 13
clone size: many
V gene: TRBV5-1

CDR3 protein: ASSLTGIGTDTQY
CDR3 length: 13
clone size: many
V gene: TRBV5-1

CDR3 protein: ASSLTVLNTGELF
CDR3 length: 13
clone size: few
V gene: TRBV28

CDR3 protein: ASSSNPTQGAFQETQY
CDR3 length: 16
clone size: many
V gene: TRBV5-6

CDR3 protein: ATLDRQGQDTQY
CDR3 length: 12
clone size: many
V gene: TRBV10-3

CDR3 protein: ASTPTGATDTQY
CDR3 length: 12
clone size: .
V gene: TRBV19

CDR3 protein: ASSSGEYNEQF
CDR3 length: 11
clone size: many
V gene: TRBV5-1

CDR3 protein: ASSNPGTGGYEQY
CDR3 length: 13
clone size: many
V gene: TRBV6-1

CDR3 protein: ASSLERLPRAGELF
CDR3 length: 14
clone size: .
V gene: TRBV5-1

CDR3 protein: ASSLGTGFNEQY
CDR3 length: 12
clone size: many
V gene: TRBV12-3/TRBV12-4

CDR3 protein: ASSPNRTSGVASTDTQY
CDR3 length: 17
clone size: few
V gene: TRBV27

CDR3 protein: ASRHRDRSPGNTIY
CDR3 length: 14
clone size: few
V gene: TRBV12-3/TRBV12-4

CDR3 protein: ASSPGQGNNIQY
CDR3 length: 12
clone size: many
V gene: TRBV4-3

CDR3 protein: SAVRLAGVEEQF
CDR3 length: 12
clone size: .
V gene: TRBV20-1

CDR3 protein: ASSPVGGSRELF
CDR3 length: 12
clone size: few
V gene: TRBV5-6

CDR3 protein: ASSSGPASTETQY
CDR3 length: 13
clone size: many
V gene: TRBV7-9

CDR3 protein: ASSARLAGAKTQY
CDR3 length: 13
clone size: few
V gene: TRBV28

CDR3 protein: ASSQDGEYAADTGELF
CDR3 length: 16
clone size: few
V gene: TRBV3-1

CDR3 protein: ASSLLIMGKRDTQY
CDR3 length: 14
clone size: .
V gene: TRBV28

CDR3 protein: ASEPPLH
CDR3 length: 7
clone size: many
V gene: TRBV2

CDR3 protein: ASRQGSGQGIIGEAF
CDR3 length: 15
clone size: many
V gene: TRBV5-5

CDR3 protein: ASSLTAGYGYT
CDR3 length: 11
clone size: many
V gene: TRBV5-1

CDR3 protein: ASSLAAAANEKLF
CDR3 length: 13
clone size: many
V gene: TRBV7-8

CDR3 protein: ASSYSKIVFFGQGTNIQY
CDR3 length: 18
clone size: few
V gene: TRBV6-2/TRBV6-3

CDR3 protein: ASSPGLAGITDTQY
CDR3 length: 14
clone size: many
V gene: TRBV5-1

CDR3 protein: ASSSGRGTEAF
CDR3 length: 11
clone size: many
V gene: TRBV28

CDR3 protein: SARNGLNSYNEQF
CDR3 length: 13
clone size: many
V gene: TRBV20-1

CDR3 protein: ASRSPGLAGADTQY
CDR3 length: 14
clone size: few
V gene: TRBV7-8

CDR3 protein: ASGTGTSSHEQF
CDR3 length: 12
clone size: few
V gene: TRBV18

CDR3 protein: ATSYRSGSGLEQY
CDR3 length: 13
clone size: many
V gene: TRBV15

CDR3 protein: ASSEDGPSTDTQY
CDR3 length: 13
clone size: .
V gene: TRBV19

CDR3 protein: ATSEPKNIQY
CDR3 length: 10
clone size: .
V gene: TRBV24-1

CDR3 protein: ASSLPGQKAF
CDR3 length: 10
clone size: few
V gene: TRBV12-3/TRBV12-4

CDR3 protein: ASSLSDWSSYEQY
CDR3 length: 13
clone size: .
V gene: TRBV28

CDR3 protein: ASTARVGNTGELF
CDR3 length: 13
clone size: .
V gene: TRBV12-3/TRBV12-4

CDR3 protein: ATSDRTSANYNEQF
CDR3 length: 14
clone size: few
V gene: TRBV24-1

CDR3 protein: ASSLEVDNIYNEQF
CDR3 length: 14
clone size: .
V gene: TRBV5-1

CDR3 protein: ASSLAGGVDYEQY
CDR3 length: 13
clone size: many
V gene: TRBV7-2

CDR3 protein: ASSWGRPDSTDTQY
CDR3 length: 14
clone size: many
V gene: TRBV5-1

CDR3 protein: SASPPDSYEQY
CDR3 length: 11
clone size: many
V gene: TRBV20-1

CDR3 protein: ATSLRGGQPQH
CDR3 length: 11
clone size: few
V gene: TRBV15

CDR3 protein: ASRGGSAGELF
CDR3 length: 11
clone size: many
V gene: TRBV6-6

CDR3 protein: ASSQDRGLAGYNEQF
CDR3 length: 15
clone size: few
V gene: TRBV14

CDR3 protein: ASSPPGQGADIYGYT
CDR3 length: 15
clone size: many
V gene: TRBV7-9

CDR3 protein: ASSADWAGANEQF
CDR3 length: 13
clone size: many
V gene: TRBV9

CDR3 protein: AKKGFYNEQF
CDR3 length: 10
clone size: many
V gene: TRBV7-3

CDR3 protein: ASRRGLRETLGYT
CDR3 length: 13
clone size: .
V gene: TRBV6-4

CDR3 protein: ASGGLSYEQY
CDR3 length: 10
clone size: few
V gene: TRBV6-2/TRBV6-3

CDR3 protein: ASSSMSGTWNIQY
CDR3 length: 13
clone size: few
V gene: TRBV7-9

CDR3 protein: ASSYPEGSIYKNEQF
CDR3 length: 15
clone size: .
V gene: TRBV6-2/TRBV6-3